The source of this T cell receptor beta chain is a study of cytomegalovirus exposure and HLA in healthy donors (dated by TCRdb to the late 2010s). General notes on the study: In an earlier analysis of some 550 of the donors, about 260 Gb of sequence data and 117 million unique TCR beta sequences from 180 million or so T cells were reported. Typing coverage differed by locus: A, B, C, DRB1 and DQB1 were typed in about 620-630 donors, DQA1 in about 550, DPA1 in around 580, and DPB1 in around 490. The genetic ancestry cluster associated with self-reported Caucasian donors included 81% of the roughly 400 genotyped donors. Roughly 5 DR-DQ haplotypes were handled as single units for association and clustering because linkage in the cohort was strong. Across approximately 420 genotyped donors of the cohort, an average of about 240,000 unique TCR beta nucleotide sequences per donor were sequenced, and approximately 17% of those sequences were non-productive. The study profiled the T cell repertoires of hundreds of subjects by immunosequencing and related them to cytomegalovirus serostatus. In addition to the first cohort of several hundred subjects, a separate validation cohort of approximately 130 different subjects was used. A later analysis re-examined previously published TCR beta repertoires from roughly 650 donors and added high-resolution HLA genotyping to investigate patterns of TCR occurrence. Both class I and class II loci were covered by HLA typing, at four-digit resolution. An earlier analysis of a few hundred of the donors applied high-throughput TCR beta sequencing to assess whether each TCR beta V gene segment acted as functional or pseudogenic. Donor age, sex, ethnicity and CMV serostatus were compiled alongside the repertoire data. High-throughput TCR immunosequencing, statistical association of individual TCRs with disease status, and machine learning were combined to predict cytomegalovirus infection status. A later genetic analysis used genome-wide SNP genotypes for about 55% of the 666 donors, treating that subset as a discovery cohort. The study was designed to test whether signatures of past pathogen exposure could be identified by cataloging public T cell receptors. Every repertoire in the discovery cohort had been generated on one and the same sequencing platform. In the later analysis, no new phenotypic data were used to find candidate immune exposures; instead, reliance was placed on TCR beta sequences and their occurrence across donors. An early release covering approximately 600 HLA-typed donors comprised about 310 gigabases of sequencing data and tens of millions of unique TCR sequences.

Libraries were prepared through the immunoSEQ multiplex PCR assay. The multiplex PCR relied on a mix of 60 forward primers for TCR Vbeta segments and 13 reverse primers for TCR Jbeta segments. A multiplex PCR assay on genomic DNA amplified the CDR3 region of rearranged TCR beta genes. On the Illumina HiSeq System, the amplified TCR beta libraries were sequenced as 87-base-pair reads. From the authors' description of their analysis: A later analysis counted approximately 84 million unique TCR beta chains across the 600 to 850 repertoires, and some 12 million of these chains were shared by at least two donors. A nearest-neighbor algorithm error-corrected the raw reads and collapsed the reads into unique sequences, merging closely related sequences to remove PCR and sequencing errors. Alignment of CDR3 sequences to IMGT reference sequences was used to assign V, D and J gene segments. For a sequence to be retained, a match of at least six nucleotides was required to both a V gene segment and a J gene segment. A rearrangement counted as productive if the CDR3 had no stop codons and remained in frame with V and J, and every other rearrangement counted as non-productive. CDR3 was defined by IMGT convention, running from the second conserved V-encoded cysteine to the conserved J-encoded phenylalanine. The earlier analysis of fewer than 700 of the donors excluded sequences that lacked an unambiguous match to a single V gene segment. In an earlier analysis of around 600 of the donors, V segments were called functional above 56.7% productive rearrangements and were called segregating when the between-donor standard deviation exceeded 5%. A statistical classification framework was built to diagnose cytomegalovirus status from the catalog of TCR beta chain sequences. In a later analysis, V and J genes were assigned by comparing TCR nucleotide sequences against IMGT/GENE-DB human TR gene sequences. In a later analysis, CDR3 sequences and most-parsimonious VDJ recombination scenarios were assigned using the TCRdist pipeline. In a later analysis, every TCR beta chain was defined by the combination of its CDR3 amino acid sequence and its V-gene family, and reads without a unique V-gene family were dropped. As a way to deal with suspected cross-contamination and a sequencing artifact, a later analysis dropped more than 500 nucleotide sequences that were highly shared and had low generation probability. For each public chain, a later analysis derived a clonal expansion index from normalized ranks of inferred template counts within each repertoire. In a later analysis, generation probabilities were computed using a VDJ recombination model fitted to out-of-frame rearrangements, and the results were checked against IGoR. Hypergeometric tests were used in a later analysis to score TCR-TCR, TCR-HLA and TCR-CMV co-occurrence, with a repertoire-size bias correction applied to the TCR pairs. False discovery rates were estimated in a later analysis by permuting HLA or CMV assignments 20 times. In a later analysis, co-occurring TCRs were grouped using DBSCAN, and TCRdist sequence similarity was added for clustering within HLA-allele-positive subsets. Co-occurrence clustering excluded repertoires with fewer than 30,000 or more than 120,000 public chains, plus five with anomalous nucleotide sharing. TCRdb limited this immuneACCESS table to in-frame rearrangements with V and J called. A share of clones is missing; checked studies link under half to unresolved V genes, and the rest is unexplained. V and J calls and clone size are as listed in that table; D and trimming were resolved from the DNA. A total of 100,000 to 150,000 clones appear in this sample, more than 65% of them only once. In total, the top ten clones hold 2.5% to 3.5% of the sample.

Taken from cysteine to phenylalanine, the CDR3 has 12 residues. Only the CDR3 region is kept as DNA, spanning 36 bases read in frame from base 1. From the germline V gene (reference sequence), CDR1 is SGHNT and CDR2 is YYREEE. V was cut back by 0 bases and J by 8 bases, leaving a gap of 6 bases between them. This clone was observed a handful of times. Its cognate antigen has yet to be identified. No per-base quality is available; no much larger clone lies one base away. Overall study outcomes, separate from this receptor: Specific HLA alleles were associated with 15,000 to 20,000 TCR beta sequences at a false discovery rate of 0.05 in a later analysis. The only immune exposure information available for the cohort was CMV serostatus. Presence/absence analyses assumed roughly uniform sequencing depth across donors, an assumption that may not hold. In a later genetic analysis, fewer N-insertions in productive TCRs were reported among donors in an Asian-associated ancestry cluster than the approximately 670-donor mean. A total of about 150 TCR beta chains were listed by the study as associated with cytomegalovirus. In vitro tests confirmed that a few of the cytomegalovirus-associated TCR beta chains recognize cytomegalovirus antigens. The authors suggested that the approach could potentially be generalized to other disease states and immunological phenotypes. In an earlier analysis of more than 450 of the donors, most TCR beta V segments were observed in productive rearrangements about 87% or about 30% of the time, broadly matching IMGT annotations. Assigning TCR associations to individual alleles was difficult when HLA alleles, especially DR and DQ, strongly co-occurred. In a later genetic analysis, a missense DCLRE1C variant was associated with V-gene and J-gene trimming of TCR beta chains, and the association was replicated in an independent cohort. Cytomegalovirus status was reported to be diagnosed by the classifier with high specificity and sensitivity in both the original and validation cohorts. Because counts were too low, 15 or so rarely observed V segments, including chromosome 9 orphons, were excluded from the earlier analysis of roughly 580 of the donors. The cohort was sequenced for TCR beta chains only, and without alpha or paired-chain data the features that could be detected were limited. In a later analysis, HLA-associated TCR beta chains showed more clonal expansion and lower generation probabilities than non-associated chains that were equally common. Correlated functional status among segregating V segments might be attributable to linkage disequilibrium, but an unknown experimental factor could not be ruled out. According to a later analysis, TCR association rates differed among HLA loci, with DRB1 alleles showing the most associated TCRs and HLA-C alleles showing the fewest. Because HLA typing was unavailable for some donors at each locus, only the typed subset was used in association tests. A group of highly shared sequence variants was considered likely to be a technical artifact of the sequencing pipeline. Some IMGT-functional V segments, including TRBV6-2 and TRBV6-3, could not be distinguished by the 87-base-pair reads and were therefore excluded. A further reported finding was that TCR beta sequences accurately predicted the HLA-A and HLA-B alleles for most subjects in the first cohort. Most TCR sequences were seen in very few donors, while some public TCRs were found in many individuals. According to a later analysis, most CMV-associated TCR beta chains appeared to be HLA-restricted, and the HLA associations seemed to be driven largely by CMV exposure. In a later analysis, several top co-occurrence clusters were reported to appear linked to parvovirus B19, influenza, CMV and Epstein-Barr virus.

In total, more than 500 healthy bone marrow donors made up the cohort. Cohort members were all nominally healthy when sampled, although unrecorded immune exposures were likely present. The donor tested CMV seropositive and was one of the 289 seropositive cohort members. A peripheral blood sample was collected from each donor, and TCR beta sequencing was performed on peripheral blood mononuclear cells. Genomic DNA was extracted from the blood cell samples with the Qiagen DNeasy Blood Extraction Kit. Here the chain combines TRBV5-4 and TRBJ2-1, with TRBD1 as a weak D call on 6 bases. Material for sequencing was PBMCs. This receptor was identified in a woman younger than 35 in good health and CMV-seropositive. The DNA reads as follows: TGTGCCAGCAGCTTGGCAGGGGATGAGCAGTTCTTC. Its product reads: CASSLAGDEQFF.